The 14 T cell receptor beta chains in this list originate from one sample, sequenced in a study of neurological immune-mediated disorders. MiXCR was run by TCRdb on the 5' RACE reads, yielding one entry per CDR3 protein. There are more than 45,000 distinct CDR3 sequences in the sample; approximately 3.3% occur only once, and about 5.5% lies in the top ten. Sequenced: PBMCs. The receptors stem from a man aged 35-49 years with multiple sclerosis.

In this sample, this clonotype turned up many times. The V gene is TRBV7-3, the J gene TRBJ2-2, with 9 bases fitting TRBD2. This CDR3 has 15 residues. CDR1 is SGHTA, CDR2 FQGTGA, per germline. Trimming cost V 4 bases and J 5 bases; bases outside gene matches: 5. The CDR3 nucleotides are TGTGCCAGCAGCTCGCTAGCGGGGACGACCGGGGAGCTGTTTTTT. Protein product: CASSSLAGTTGELFF. Together with reference TRBV7-3 and TRBJ2-2, the CDR3 gives the full variable domain: GAGVSQTPSNKVTEKGKYVELRCDPISGHTALYWYRQSLGQGPEFLIYFQGTGAADDSGLPNDRFFAVRPEGSVSTLKIQRTERGDSAVYLCASSSLAGTTGELFFGEGSRLTVL.

This clonotype was seen many times. V is TRBV7-6 and J is TRBJ2-3, with D possibly TRBD2 on 6 matching bases. Trimming stripped 5 bases from V and 0 bases from J, with 12 bases between. The CDR3 is made up of 15 amino acids. The germline CDR1 and CDR2 sequences are SGHVS and FNYEAQ. CDR3 nucleotides: TGTGCCAGCAGCACAACTAGCTATAGCACAGATACGCAGTATTTT. Translating gives CASSTTSYSTDTQYF.

This clonotype came up many times. Germline is not matched at one junction end, which may reflect a read error. The chain links TRBV12-3 or TRBV12-4 to TRBJ1-5; 9 nucleotides match TRBD1. This CDR3 spans 14 amino acids. For the CDR3, the DNA is TGTGCCAGCACTACCGGGGACAGGGATCAGCCCCAGAATTTT. Translated: CASTTGDRDQPQNF.

Only a few counts were recorded for this clonotype. A junction end diverges from the germline sequence, so it may reflect a read error. The chain joins TRBV19 to TRBJ1-5; 9 bases match TRBD1. The CDR3 is 13 amino acids. Germline values: CDR1 LNHDA, CDR2 SQIVND (reference sequence). CDR3 coding DNA: TGTGCCAGTACCGGGACAGGGACTCAGCCCCAGAATTTT. It encodes CASTGTGTQPQNF. The full variable domain, completed using reference TRBV19 and TRBJ1-5, is DGGITQSPKYLFRKEGQNVTLSCEQNLNHDAMYWYRQDPGQGLRLIYYSQIVNDFQKGDIAEGYSVSREKKESFPLTVTSAQKNPTAFYLCASTGTGTQPQNFGDGTRLSIL.

This clonotype was recorded many times. The genes are TRBV14 and TRBJ1-6; no firm D call. Trimming shortened V by 5 bases and J by 5 bases, and 10 bases separated the two germline ends. The CDR3 loop spans 14 amino acids. CDR1 is SGHDN and CDR2 is FVKESK in the germline V gene. The CDR3 DNA reads as TGTGCCAGCAGCGGGCCGGCGAATAATTCACCCCTCCACTTT. Translated, it gives CASSGPANNSPLHF.

Ten or more counts support this clonotype. The chain links TRBV2 to TRBJ1-6; 8 nucleotides agree with TRBD1. Looked up from germline, CDR1 is SNHLY and CDR2 is FYNNEI. Germline trimming cut 4 bases from V and 7 bases from J; bases unmatched to any gene: 3. The CDR3 spans 14 residues. The CDR3 nucleotides are TGTGCCAGCAGTGCAGGGGGCACGAATTCACCCCTCCACTTT. Amino acids: CASSAGGTNSPLHF.

V gene TRBV6-4 combines with J gene TRBJ1-1; D is possibly TRBD1 (6 bases). The CDR3 has 22 amino acids. Trimming stripped 4 bases from V and 0 bases from J, with 33 bases between. CDR1 MRHNA and CDR2 SNTAGT come from the germline V gene. The CDR3: CASSVLCGQRFLPPRMNTEAFF. The CDR3, as DNA: TGTGCCAGCAGTGTACTGTGCGGACAGAGGTTTCTTCCTCCGAGGATGAACACTGAAGCTTTCTTT.

This clonotype appeared many times. The DNA for the CDR3 is TGTGCCAGCAGCCCCCGGGACAGCTTTTCAGGAACTGAAGCTTTCTTT. This codes for CASSPRDSFSGTEAFF. This rearrangement joins TRBV9 to TRBJ1-1, with 7 bases aligning to TRBD1. Germline-derived CDR1 and CDR2 are SGDLS and YYNGEE. Trimming removed 4 bases from V and 5 bases from J; junction bases left unmatched: 14. The CDR3 contains 16 residues.

This clonotype was counted ten times or more. The chain joins TRBV20-1 to TRBJ2-7; maybe TRBD1 (6 bases). The V and J ends lost 1 base and 4 bases respectively, with 11 bases between them. The germline V gene encodes CDR1 DFQATT and CDR2 SNEGSKA (reference sequence). The length of the CDR3 is 13 residues. CDR3 nucleotide sequence: TGCAGTGCTAGAGGTAACAGGGAGTACGAGCAGTACTTC. It translates to CSARGNREYEQYF.

This clonotype came up a few times. This clone may be a read error of a much larger clone one base away. V usage is TRBV6-5 and J usage is TRBJ2-3; D unresolved. Trimming shortened V by 0 bases and J by 2 bases, and 3 bases separated the two germline ends. From germline, CDR1 is MNHEY and CDR2 SVGAGI. There are 13 residues in the CDR3. Here the CDR3 reads CASSYSDTDTQYF. For the CDR3, the DNA is TGTGCCAGCAGTTACTCAGACACAGATACGCAGTATTTT.

This clonotype was observed many times. The rearrangement uses TRBV20-1 and TRBJ2-7, with TRBD1 matching over 9 bases. V shed 3 bases, J shed 9 bases, and the junction held 18 bases outside the gene matches. This CDR3 contains 16 residues. Germline values: CDR1 DFQATT, CDR2 SNEGSKA (reference sequence). The CDR3 protein is CSARGGDRVEVLRQYF. The CDR3 coding sequence is TGCAGTGCTAGGGGGGGGGACAGGGTTGAGGTCCTTCGGCAGTACTTC.

Only a few counts were recorded for this clonotype. A much larger clone sits a single nucleotide away, making a read error possible. V usage is TRBV29-1 and J usage is TRBJ2-1; unclear D gene. Germline values: CDR1 SQVTM, CDR2 ANQGSEA. This CDR3 is 11 amino acids long. Trimming pared 4 bases from V and 6 bases from J, leaving 7 bases between. CDR3 amino acids: CSVGKSNEQFF. DNA of the CDR3: TGCAGCGTTGGGAAGTCCAATGAGCAGTTCTTC.

There are many counts of this clonotype. The V gene is TRBV7-3, the J gene TRBJ2-1; TRBD2 matches 7 bases. V was clipped by 2 bases and J by 4 bases; unmatched bases: 5. Looked up from germline, CDR1 is SGHTA and CDR2 is FQGTGA. This CDR3 region has 15 residues. CDR3 nucleotide sequence: TGTGCCAGCAGCTTAGCCAGCGGGGCATACAATGAGCAGTTCTTC. Protein sequence: CASSLASGAYNEQFF.

This clonotype was seen at least ten times. V usage is TRBV13 and J usage is TRBJ1-2; D is ambiguous. The CDR3 contains 13 residues. CDR1 is PRHDT, CDR2 FYEKMQ, per germline (reference sequence). Trimming removed 5 bases at V and 4 bases at J, with 11 bases between. CDR3 in amino acids: CASSPAGIYGYTF. CDR3 sequence (DNA): TGTGCCAGCAGCCCCGCGGGAATCTATGGCTACACCTTC.